The 6 T cell receptor beta chains below all came from one sample that was sequenced in a study of T cell repertoires in cytomegalovirus infection (dated by TCRdb to the late 2010s). Reads for this sample came from an Illumina HiSeq 1500. TCRdb reanalyzed the raw reads on its own, using fastp at Q25 for trimming and MiXCR for clone calling, and kept in-frame beta chains. All rows with the same CDR3 protein become a single entry with the most common DNA and genes. The sample table holds 560,000 or so distinct CDR3 sequences, of which about 15% were seen once. The ten largest clonotypes hold approximately 24% of the sample. The sequenced sample was CD8+ T cells from PBMCs. The receptors come from a human donor in good health (CMV status not recorded). Some clones in this sample may be carry-over from other donors' samples.

Note on this clonotype: One end of the junction varies from germline; a read error may be responsible. The chain uses TRBV27 and TRBJ2-2, with D tentatively TRBD1 (6 bases). Per germline, CDR1 MNHEY and CDR2 SMNVEV (reference sequence). The CDR3 loop spans 13 amino acids. CDR3 DNA sequence: TGTGCCAGCAGTTTAAGGGGGACCGGGGTGCTGTTTTTT. Translation: CASSLRGTGVLFF.

In its sample, this clonotype was seen many times. The chain combines TRBV6-1 with TRBJ2-5, with TRBD2 identical over 12 bases. Germline lookup yields CDR1 MNHNS and CDR2 SASEGT. CDR3 length equals 15 residues. The trim removed 8 bases at V and 5 bases at J, leaving 9 bases unmatched. The CDR3 coding sequence is TGTGCCAGCTCTGACCTAGCGGGAGGGTGGGAGACCCAGTACTTC. This codes for CASSDLAGGWETQYF.

Many counts were recorded for this clonotype. The chain carries TRBV19 and TRBJ1-5; the D gene is possibly TRBD1 (6 bases). Germline CDR1 is LNHDA and CDR2 is SQIVND (reference sequence). Trimming shortened V by 7 bases and J by 4 bases, and 17 bases separated the two germline ends. The CDR3 covers 15 residues. The CDR3, as DNA: TGTGCCAGTACCTTCTCGACAGGAAGGAATCAGCCCCAGCATTTT. This codes for CASTFSTGRNQPQHF.

The chain joins TRBV24-1 to TRBJ2-1; perhaps TRBD2 as D (6 bases). Germline loops: CDR1 KGHDR, CDR2 SFDVKD. V was clipped by 10 bases and J by 4 bases, with 16 bases between them. The CDR3 has 14 amino acids. This chain's CDR3 is CATSSREPYNEQFF. The CDR3 DNA follows: TGTGCCACTTCATCCCGGGAGCCATACAATGAGCAGTTCTTC.

This clonotype appeared a few times. This chain joins TRBV12-3 or TRBV12-4 and TRBJ2-5; 7 bases align to TRBD2. The CDR3 loop spans 14 amino acids. Trimming at V came to 8 bases and at J to 4 bases, leaving 10 bases not matched to a gene. The CDR3 reads CASWKRGFRETQYF. The CDR3 DNA follows: TGTGCCAGCTGGAAGCGGGGTTTCCGAGAGACCCAGTACTTC.

This clonotype was seen more than once but under ten times. This sequence joins TRBV3-1 and TRBJ1-1; no clear D gene. Trimming cost V 0 bases and J 1 base, with 9 bases left between them. Germline V CDR1 and CDR2: LGHDT, YNNKEL (reference sequence). CDR3 length equals 15 residues. This CDR3 reads CASSQDLGTNTEAFF. The CDR3 DNA sequence: TGTGCCAGCAGCCAAGATCTGGGCACGAACACTGAAGCTTTCTTT.